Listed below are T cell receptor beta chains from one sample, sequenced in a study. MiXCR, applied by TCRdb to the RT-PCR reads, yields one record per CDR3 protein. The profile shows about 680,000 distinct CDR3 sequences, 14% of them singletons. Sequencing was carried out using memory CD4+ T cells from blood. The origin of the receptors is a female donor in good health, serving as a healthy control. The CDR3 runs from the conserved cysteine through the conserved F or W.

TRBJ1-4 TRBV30 CAWRAFREKLFF
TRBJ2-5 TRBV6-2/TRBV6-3 CASSYRPEQETQYF
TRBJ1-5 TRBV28 CASSAPSAALFNQPQHF
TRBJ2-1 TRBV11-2 CASSFRSFYYNEQFF
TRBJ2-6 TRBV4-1 CASSQGYSPGANVLTF
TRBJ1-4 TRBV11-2 CASSNGEVFSNEKLFF
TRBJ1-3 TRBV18 CASSPWTISGSGNTIYF
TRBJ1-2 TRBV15 CATSRASPGQLNYGYTF
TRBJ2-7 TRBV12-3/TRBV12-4 CASSAGGPYEQYF
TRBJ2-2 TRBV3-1 CASSQGQHTGELFF
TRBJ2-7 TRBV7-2 CASSPGGTRVYEQYF